One and the same sample provided the 15 T cell receptor beta chains below, sequenced in a study of PD-1 blockade in classical Hodgkin lymphoma. Each and every patient relapsed after autologous stem cell transplantation, and patients got differing brentuximab vedotin exposure. Purified CD4+ T cells were obtained from thawed PBMCs through magnetic negative selection. Sequencing used immunoSEQ multiplex PCR; TCRdb keeps in-frame clones, though not all of them. The repertoire consists of 30,000 or so clones, with approximately 92% occurring once and the leading ten covering about 0.23%. The specimen comprised CD4+ T cells from blood, sampled at baseline. Receptors originate from a human donor with classical Hodgkin lymphoma.

V usage is TRBV6-5 and J usage is TRBJ2-5, with 8 bases fitting TRBD2. Germline trimming cut 6 bases from V and 1 base from J; bases unmatched to any gene: 4. Germline CDR1 MNHEY, CDR2 SVGAGI. The CDR3 loop spans 14 amino acids. The DNA for the CDR3 is TGTGCCAGCAGGAGAGCGGGAGTCCAAGAGACCCAGTACTTC. It codes for CASRRAGVQETQYF.

The chain recombines TRBV29-1 with TRBJ1-2; D call uncertain. The CDR3 is 14 residues long. V lost 3 bases, J lost 5 bases, and 16 bases lay in between. Germline V gene sequence: CDR1 SQVTM, CDR2 ANQGSEA. The CDR3 sequence: CSVDIPFADYGYTF. CDR3 DNA: TGCAGCGTTGATATCCCCTTTGCGGATTATGGCTACACCTTC.

The chain is built from TRBV11-1 and TRBJ2-7; perhaps TRBD2 as D (6 bases). Trimming shortened V by 5 bases and J by 2 bases, and 13 bases separated the two germline ends. This CDR3 is built from 14 residues. Germline V lookup: CDR1 SGHAT, CDR2 FQDESV (reference sequence). CDR3 amino acids: CASSRDLTTYEQYF. Written as DNA, the CDR3 is TGTGCCAGCAGCCGGGACTTAACCACCTACGAGCAGTACTTC.

This sequence joins TRBV19 and TRBJ2-3; 12 bases are a match to TRBD2. V gave up 3 bases and J gave up 2 bases; unmatched junction bases: 3. The CDR3 extends over 16 amino acids. Germline values: CDR1 LNHDA, CDR2 SQIVND (reference sequence). The CDR3 is CASSILAGGSTDTQYF. The CDR3 DNA sequence: TGTGCCAGTAGTATCCTAGCGGGGGGGTCCACAGATACGCAGTATTTT.

This chain uses TRBV27 with TRBJ2-4; 10 nucleotides agree with TRBD1. Germline CDR1 and CDR2: MNHEY and SMNVEV (reference sequence). V lost 6 bases, J lost 6 bases, and 2 bases stayed unmatched. The CDR3 is 13 amino acids. The CDR3 DNA sequence: TGTGCCAGCAGATGGACAGGGGGAAACATTCAGTACTTC. It yields the protein CASRWTGGNIQYF.

The sample holds one count of this clone. The chain carries TRBV15 and TRBJ2-5; D unresolved. This CDR3 spans 13 amino acids. V was pared by 5 bases and J by 1 base, with 8 bases between. Germline V gene data show CDR1 as LNHNV and CDR2 as YYDKDF (reference sequence). CDR3 loop: CATSSSIQETQYF. The CDR3 DNA sequence: TGTGCCACCAGCTCGTCGATCCAAGAGACCCAGTACTTC.

The chain joins TRBV7-6 to TRBJ2-1, with D perhaps matching TRBD2 (5 bases). The germline gives CDR1 SGHVS, CDR2 FNYEAQ. V lost 1 base and J 8 bases, leaving 9 bases between the germline ends. The CDR3 is 13 residues long. In DNA form, the CDR3 reads TGTGCCAGCAGCTTAGTGTGGGGAGATGAGCAGTTCTTC. It is translated as CASSLVWGDEQFF.

The J gene is TRBJ1-3, the V gene TRBV2; 7 nucleotides agree with TRBD1. CDR1 is SNHLY and CDR2 is FYNNEI in the germline V gene. The CDR3 is 15 residues long. V was pared by 8 bases and J by 3 bases, with 10 bases of the junction left unmatched. CDR3 nucleotide sequence: TGTGCCAGCGGAGGACAGGCGGTGTTTGGAAACACCATATATTTT. It is translated as CASGGQAVFGNTIYF.

This clone was seen a single time. V gene TRBV28 combines with J gene TRBJ2-3, with 11 bases fitting TRBD2. V gave up 6 bases and J gave up 4 bases; unmatched junction bases: 6. Germline V gene sequence: CDR1 MDHEN, CDR2 SYDVKM. CDR3 length: 15 amino acids. The CDR3 DNA follows: TGTGCCAGCAGACTTAGCGGGAGGGCCGCAGATACGCAGTATTTT. Amino acid sequence: CASRLSGRAADTQYF.

The rearrangement links TRBV12-5 to TRBJ1-1, with D perhaps matching TRBD1 (6 bases). The germline V gene has CDR1 LGHNT and CDR2 FRNRAP. V gave up 0 bases and J gave up 3 bases, with 11 bases separating them. This CDR3 comprises 15 residues. CDR3 region: CASGLVRAGDTEAFF. CDR3 bases: TGTGCTAGTGGTTTGGTACGGGCAGGGGACACTGAAGCTTTCTTT.

The chain combines TRBV2 with TRBJ2-5; D tentatively fits TRBD1 or TRBD2 (5 bases each). The CDR3 contains 13 residues. V gave up 5 bases and J gave up 0 bases, with 7 bases separating them. Germline loops: CDR1 SNHLY, CDR2 FYNNEI. The CDR3 is CASSWGYQETQYF. CDR3 DNA sequence: TGTGCCAGCAGTTGGGGGTACCAAGAGACCCAGTACTTC.

This chain uses TRBV19 with TRBJ1-5; D unresolved. Trimming pared 7 bases from V and 5 bases from J, leaving 21 bases between. The germline gives CDR1 LNHDA, CDR2 SQIVND (reference sequence). CDR3 length: 16 amino acids. CDR3 nucleotides: TGTGCCAGTAATCTGTGGGCCAACAATCAGCATCAGCCCCAGCATTTT. Translated: CASNLWANNQHQPQHF.

The rearrangement joins TRBV19 to TRBJ2-2; D unclear. Trimming removed 2 bases from V and 3 bases from J, with 7 bases in between. CDR1 and CDR2 (germline): LNHDA, SQIVND (reference sequence). CDR3 size: 14 residues. The DNA for the CDR3 is TGTGCCAGTAGTATACCTTTCTACACCGGGGAGCTGTTTTTT. Protein: CASSIPFYTGELFF.

This rearrangement joins TRBV9 to TRBJ1-5, with 9 nucleotides matching TRBD1. The CDR3 has 14 amino acids. Trimming took 3 bases from V and 4 from J; bases not matched to a gene: 2. CDR1 is SGDLS and CDR2 is YYNGEE in the germline V gene. This chain's CDR3 is CASSAGQGNQPQHF. CDR3 in DNA: TGTGCCAGCAGCGCCGGACAGGGGAATCAGCCCCAGCATTTT. The full variable domain, rest sourced from reference TRBV9 and TRBJ1-5, is DSGVTQTPKHLITATGQRVTLRCSPRSGDLSVYWYQQSLDQGLQFLIQYYNGEERAKGNILERFSAQQFPDLHSELNLSSLELGDSALYFCASSAGQGNQPQHFGDGTRLSIL.

This chain joins TRBV6-1 and TRBJ1-5; a possible D gene is TRBD1 (5 bases). Per the germline V gene, CDR1 is MNHNS and CDR2 is SASEGT. V was shortened by 8 bases and J by 1 base, with 12 bases between the two germline ends. The CDR3 totals 14 residues. The CDR3 region has the DNA TGTGCCAGCGCGGGGGGGGGAAGCAATCAGCCCCAGCATTTT. Protein sequence: CASAGGGSNQPQHF.